The 21 T cell receptor beta chains given below trace back to one sample, sequenced in a study of a mutant IDH1 vaccine in newly diagnosed glioma. Time point of the sample: baseline, week 1 (first vaccination visit). The sample's treatment: pre-vaccination baseline after standard-of-care therapy. Data came from immunoSEQ multiplex PCR; TCRdb stores just in-frame clones and leaves some out. In the table there are about 21,000 clones, 70% to 85% of which are singletons. Material: PBMCs, obtained from a glioma patient treated with radiotherapy, temozolomide or both. These receptors were collected from a man in his forties or fifties with glioma.

V usage is TRBV29-1 and J usage is TRBJ1-1, with D perhaps matching TRBD1 (5 bases). V lost 6 bases and J 1 base, leaving 15 bases between the germline ends. The CDR3 length is 14 residues. Germline V gene data show CDR1 as SQVTM and CDR2 as ANQGSEA. The DNA for the CDR3 is TGCAGCGTCCCTCTTGGGGGGAGGAACACTGAAGCTTTCTTT. It is translated as CSVPLGGRNTEAFF.

The V gene is TRBV20-1, the J gene TRBJ2-5; D remains unclear. This CDR3 contains 10 residues. The germline gives CDR1 DFQATT, CDR2 SNEGSKA (reference sequence). V was shortened by 6 bases and J by 4 bases, with 6 bases between the two germline ends. CDR3 sequence: CSALGETQYF. The CDR3 bases are TGCAGTGCCCTCGGAGAGACCCAGTACTTC.

This rearrangement joins TRBV6-5 to TRBJ1-2; tentatively, D is TRBD1 (5 bases). CDR3 size: 13 residues. In germline, CDR1 is MNHEY, CDR2 SVGAGI. V dropped 6 bases and J dropped 4 bases, with 12 bases sitting between them. CDR3 amino acids: CASSPRGPYGYTF. The CDR3 DNA reads as TGTGCCAGCAGCCCCCGGGGACCCTATGGCTACACCTTC.

This chain connects TRBV2 to TRBJ1-1; 9 nucleotides match TRBD1. Germline V gives CDR1 SNHLY, CDR2 FYNNEI. The CDR3 runs 14 residues. V was pared by 2 bases and J by 4 bases, with 2 bases of the junction left unmatched. CDR3 loop: CASSERTGVTEAFF. In DNA form, the CDR3 reads TGTGCCAGCAGTGAAAGGACAGGGGTCACTGAAGCTTTCTTT.

The chain couples TRBV2 to TRBJ2-7; either TRBD1 or TRBD2 may fit D (5 bases each). The V end was cut by 4 bases, the J end by 2 bases, with 9 bases between. Germline V gene sequence: CDR1 SNHLY, CDR2 FYNNEI. The CDR3 is 13 amino acids. CDR3 amino acids: CASSGRGTYEQYF. The CDR3 DNA follows: TGTGCCAGCAGTGGACGGGGCACCTACGAGCAGTACTTC.

CDR3 in DNA: TGTGCCAGCAGCCAAGAGCGGGGGGGCCAAGAGACCCAGTACTTC. Amino acids: CASSQERGGQETQYF. The chain has TRBV4-2 and TRBJ2-5; 9 nucleotides align to TRBD2. Germline V gene sequence: CDR1 LGHNA, CDR2 YNFKEQ. The CDR3 loop spans 15 amino acids. The V segment lost 0 bases and the J segment 1 base; nucleotides outside the gene matches: 0.

CDR3 sequence (DNA): TGTGCCAGCAGTGTCCCGGGATACCCAGATACGCAGTATTTT. Protein product: CASSVPGYPDTQYF. This sequence joins TRBV2 and TRBJ2-3, with a weak D call TRBD2 (5 bases). V lost 4 bases to trimming and J lost 4 bases, with 12 bases between them. This CDR3 has 14 amino acids. Germline V CDR1 and CDR2: SNHLY, FYNNEI.

This chain connects TRBV2 to TRBJ1-1, with a possible D match to TRBD1 (6 bases). CDR1 and CDR2 (germline): SNHLY, FYNNEI. The V end lost 3 bases, the J end lost 0 bases, and 17 bases lay between the germline ends. The CDR3 covers 17 residues. DNA of the CDR3: TGTGCCAGCAGTGAGGTGGGACAACCCACCCTGAACACTGAAGCTTTCTTT. This translates into CASSEVGQPTLNTEAFF.

The chain links TRBV25-1 to TRBJ2-2, with 7 bases fitting TRBD1. Germline V lookup: CDR1 MGHDK, CDR2 SYGVNS. This CDR3 is built from 16 residues. The J segment lost 1 base and the V segment lost 3 bases, leaving 5 bases of the junction unmatched. Written as DNA, the CDR3 is TGTGCCAGCAGTGATCTCCGGACAGGGAACACCGGGGAGCTGTTTTTT. Translating gives CASSDLRTGNTGELFF. The entire variable domain, with the rest obtained from reference TRBV25-1 and TRBJ2-2, is as follows: EADIYQTPRYLVIGTGKKITLECSQTMGHDKMYWYQQDPGMELHLIHYSYGVNSTEKGDLSSESTVSRIRTEHFPLTLESARPSHTSQYLCASSDLRTGNTGELFFGEGSRLTVL.

Only one count was recorded for this clone. The rearrangement uses TRBV4-2 and TRBJ2-2; TRBD2 is a possible D gene (6 bases). Germline assignment: CDR1 LGHNA and CDR2 YNFKEQ. This CDR3 has 15 residues. Trimming pared 0 bases from V and 5 bases from J, leaving 10 bases between. The CDR3 protein is CASSQDTGETGELFF. In nucleotides, the CDR3 is TGTGCCAGCAGCCAAGATACGGGGGAGACCGGGGAGCTGTTTTTT.

In this sample, this clone turned up a few times. Other DNA sequences of this sample code for an identical CDR3. The chain employs TRBV6-1 and TRBJ2-5; 12 nucleotides match TRBD2. CDR1 and CDR2 from the germline V gene are MNHNS and SASEGT. The CDR3 spans 15 residues. V shed 2 bases, J shed 2 bases, and the junction held 0 bases outside the gene matches. In DNA form, the CDR3 reads TGTGCCAGCAGTGAACTAGCGGGGGGGCAAGAGACCCAGTACTTC. Its translation is CASSELAGGQETQYF.

In its sample, this clone was seen once. The CDR3 region is CASSSGTGVLDTEAFF. Here the CDR3 DNA reads TGCGCCAGCAGCTCCGGGACAGGGGTTTTGGACACTGAAGCTTTCTTT. This chain links TRBV4-3 with TRBJ1-1; 10 nucleotides match TRBD1. Germline CDR1 LGHNA, CDR2 YSLEER. The junction had 9 bases not matched to a gene; V was cut back by 5 bases and J by 3 bases. The CDR3 consists of 16 residues.

The chain couples TRBV25-1 to TRBJ1-4, with 7 nucleotides matching TRBD1. This CDR3 contains 15 residues. From germline, CDR1 is MGHDK and CDR2 SYGVNS. The V segment lost 2 bases and the J segment 10 bases; nucleotides outside the gene matches: 10. CDR3 sequence reads: CASSEPTGERGKLFF. The CDR3 region has the DNA TGTGCCAGCAGTGAACCCACAGGGGAACGGGGAAAACTGTTTTTT.

The chain uses TRBV5-6 and TRBJ1-1; D is perhaps TRBD1 (6 bases). The V and J ends lost 3 bases and 4 bases respectively, with 10 bases between them. The CDR3 has 13 residues. Germline values: CDR1 SGHDT, CDR2 YYEEEE. The CDR3 DNA reads as TGTGCCAGCAGCTCCGGACAGCTCACTGAAGCTTTCTTT. Translated, it gives CASSSGQLTEAFF.

The chain recombines TRBV5-1 with TRBJ2-2; 7 bases line up with TRBD1. Germline CDR1 reads SGHRS; CDR2 reads YFSETQ. V gave up 5 bases and J gave up 6 bases; unmatched junction bases: 7. The CDR3 covers 14 residues. The CDR3 loop reads CASRPDRAPGELFF. CDR3 bases: TGCGCCAGCAGGCCCGACAGGGCGCCCGGGGAGCTGTTTTTT.

J is TRBJ1-4 and V is TRBV7-9; D gene uncertain. Trimming took 7 bases from V and 6 from J, leaving 18 bases between them. CDR1 and CDR2 (germline): SEHNR, FQNEAQ (reference sequence). The CDR3 length is 15 residues. CDR3 nucleotides: TGTGCCAGCACCAAAGGGAGGACGAGGGATGAAAAACTGTTTTTT. Protein: CASTKGRTRDEKLFF.

The rearrangement joins TRBV27 to TRBJ2-7, with TRBD2 matching 12 bases. The CDR3 covers 15 residues. With 2 bases clipped from V and 1 base from J, the junction kept 0 bases outside the gene matches. Germline lookup yields CDR1 MNHEY and CDR2 SMNVEV (reference sequence). CDR3 residues: CASSLTSGRSYEQYF. The CDR3, as DNA: TGTGCCAGCAGTTTAACTAGCGGGAGGTCCTACGAGCAGTACTTC.

V is TRBV2 and J is TRBJ1-1; no firm D call. There are 13 residues in the CDR3. V lost 4 bases and J lost 4, with 10 bases in between. Germline V gene data show CDR1 as SNHLY and CDR2 as FYNNEI. CDR3 residues: CASSVGRSTEAFF. The CDR3 DNA follows: TGTGCCAGCAGTGTCGGCAGATCCACTGAAGCTTTCTTT.

The chain carries TRBV5-1 and TRBJ1-6, with D tentatively TRBD1 (6 bases). The CDR3 covers 16 residues. CDR1 SGHRS and CDR2 YFSETQ come from the germline V gene. V lost 4 bases and J 4 bases, leaving 15 bases between the germline ends. This CDR3 is CASSVQGNGYNSPLHF. CDR3 nucleotide sequence: TGCGCCAGCAGCGTGCAGGGGAACGGATATAATTCACCCCTCCACTTT.

This chain joins TRBV6-1 and TRBJ2-7; D assignment may be TRBD1 or TRBD2 (5 bases each). Trimming stripped 3 bases from V and 6 bases from J, with 12 bases between. This CDR3 has 13 residues. The V gene's germline CDR1 is MNHNS and CDR2 SASEGT. The CDR3 nucleotides are TGTGCCAGCAGTGAGCAGAGGGGACGCGAGCAGTACGTC. Amino acid sequence: CASSEQRGREQYV.

The chain joins TRBV9 to TRBJ1-2, with unresolved D. Between the trimmed V and J ends, which lost 0 bases and 4 bases, there was a span of 4 bases. The CDR3 spans 12 residues. The germline CDR1 and CDR2 sequences are SGDLS and YYNGEE. The CDR3 loop reads CASSVDGYGYTF. In DNA form, the CDR3 reads TGTGCCAGCAGCGTAGATGGCTATGGCTACACCTTC.